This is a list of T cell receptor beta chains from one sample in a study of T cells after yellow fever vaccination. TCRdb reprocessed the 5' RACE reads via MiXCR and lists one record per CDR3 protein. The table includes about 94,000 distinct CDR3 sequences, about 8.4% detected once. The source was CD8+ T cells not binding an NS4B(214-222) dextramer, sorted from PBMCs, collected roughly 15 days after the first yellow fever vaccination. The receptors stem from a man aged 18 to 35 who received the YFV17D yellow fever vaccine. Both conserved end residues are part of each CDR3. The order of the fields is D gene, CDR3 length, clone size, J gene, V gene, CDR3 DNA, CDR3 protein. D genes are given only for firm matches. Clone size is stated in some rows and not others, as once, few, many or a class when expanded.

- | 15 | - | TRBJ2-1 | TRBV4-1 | TGCGCCAGCAGCCAAGCCGATCGGACCTACAATGAGCAGTTCTTC | CASSQADRTYNEQFF
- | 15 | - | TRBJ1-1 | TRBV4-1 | TGCGCCAGCAGCGCCCATGGGGGGCTTGTGGCTGAAGCTTTCTTT | CASSAHGGLVAEAFF
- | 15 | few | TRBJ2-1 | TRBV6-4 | TGTGCCAGCAGCCAAAGGGGGGGCTCCTACAATGAGCAGTTCTTC | CASSQRGGSYNEQFF
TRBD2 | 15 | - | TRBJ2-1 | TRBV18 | TGTGCCAGCTCACCAATCGGACTAGCGGACAATGAGCAGTTCTTC | CASSPIGLADNEQFF
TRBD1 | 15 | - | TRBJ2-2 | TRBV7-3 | TGTGCCAGCAGCTTAGGGACAGAAAACACCGGGGAGCTGTTTTTT | CASSLGTENTGELFF
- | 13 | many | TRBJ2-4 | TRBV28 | TGTGCCAGCAGCACCGGGGTTTTGGACATTCAGTACTTC | CASSTGVLDIQYF
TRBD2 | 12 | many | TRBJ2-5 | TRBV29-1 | TGCACCACTCGGGGGGACGGCGAGACCCAGTACTTC | CTTRGDGETQYF
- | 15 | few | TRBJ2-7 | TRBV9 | TGTGCCAGCAGCCCGTGGACAGCTACCTCCTACGAGCAGTACTTC | CASSPWTATSYEQYF
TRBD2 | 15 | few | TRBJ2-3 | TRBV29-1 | TGCAGCGTCACTCGGGGGGTACCTAGCACAGATACGCAGTATTTT | CSVTRGVPSTDTQYF
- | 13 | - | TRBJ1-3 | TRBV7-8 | TGTGCCAGCAGCTTAGCGGGACACAACACCATATATTTT | CASSLAGHNTIYF
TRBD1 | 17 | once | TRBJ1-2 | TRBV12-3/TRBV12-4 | TGTGCCAGCAGTTCCCACCCAAGCGGGACAGAAGACTATGGCTACACCTTC | CASSSHPSGTEDYGYTF
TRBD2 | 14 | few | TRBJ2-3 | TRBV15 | TGTGCCACCAGTAGACTAGCGGGGGCAGATACGCAGTATTTT | CATSRLAGADTQYF
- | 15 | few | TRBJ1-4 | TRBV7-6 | TGTGCCAGCAGTGCGGACAGTCTTGGGCGGGAAAAACTGTTTTTT | CASSADSLGREKLFF
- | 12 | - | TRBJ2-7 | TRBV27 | TGTGCCAGCAGTTTTGGGGGCGGCGAGCAGTACTTC | CASSFGGGEQYF
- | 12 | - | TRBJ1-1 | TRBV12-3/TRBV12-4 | TGTGCCAGCAGCCTCATGAAGATTGAAGCTTTCTTT | CASSLMKIEAFF
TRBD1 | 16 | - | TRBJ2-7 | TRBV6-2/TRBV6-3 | TGTGCCAGCAGTTACTCCCGGACAGGGGGCACCTACGAGCAGTACTTC | CASSYSRTGGTYEQYF
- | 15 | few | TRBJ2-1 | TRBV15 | TGTGCCACCAGCAGAGATACGAACTCCTACAATGAGCAGTTCTTC | CATSRDTNSYNEQFF
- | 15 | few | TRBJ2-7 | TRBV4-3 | TGCGCCAGCAGCCAAGAGACGGGGAGAGCCTACGAGCAGTACTTC | CASSQETGRAYEQYF
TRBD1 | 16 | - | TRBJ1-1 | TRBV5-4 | TGTGCCAGCTCCCCCCGACAGGGGGCCATGGATACTGAAGCTTTCTTT | CASSPRQGAMDTEAFF
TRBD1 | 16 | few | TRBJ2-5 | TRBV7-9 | TGTGCCAGCAGCCCAAAGACAGGGGAAGGCCAAGAGACCCAGTACTTC | CASSPKTGEGQETQYF
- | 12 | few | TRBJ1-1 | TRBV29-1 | TGCAGCGTTGACGCTCTGGACACTGAAGCTTTCTTT | CSVDALDTEAFF
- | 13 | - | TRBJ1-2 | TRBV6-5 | TGTGCCAGCAGTTACTCAGAAATCTATGGCTACACCTTC | CASSYSEIYGYTF
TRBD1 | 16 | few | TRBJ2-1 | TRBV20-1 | TGCAGTGCTGCCCCGCGTGTCCGGGACAGGAGGGATGAGCAGTTCTTC | CSAAPRVRDRRDEQFF
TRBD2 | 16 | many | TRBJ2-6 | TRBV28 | TGTGCCAGCGGGCTAGCGGGGGCCTCTGGGGCCAACGTCCTGACTTTC | CASGLAGASGANVLTF
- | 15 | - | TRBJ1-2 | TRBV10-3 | TGTGCCATCAGTGGCCTCCAGGGGTTGGCCTATGGCTACACCTTC | CAISGLQGLAYGYTF
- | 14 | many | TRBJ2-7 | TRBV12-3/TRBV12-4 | TGTGCCAGCAGTGGGGGGAGAGCCTGGAGCGAGCAGTACTTC | CASSGGRAWSEQYF
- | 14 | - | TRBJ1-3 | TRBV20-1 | TGCAGTGCTAGAGATGGGTCCGGGGGAAACACCATATATTTT | CSARDGSGGNTIYF
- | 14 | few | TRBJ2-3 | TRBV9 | TGTGCCAGCAGCGTAGCGGGTAGCGGAGATACGCAGTATTTT | CASSVAGSGDTQYF
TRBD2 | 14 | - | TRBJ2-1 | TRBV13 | TGTGCCAGCAGCTCCGGGACTAGCGGGGGGGAGCAGTTCTTC | CASSSGTSGGEQFF
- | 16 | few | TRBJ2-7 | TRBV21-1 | TGTGCCAGCAGCAAAAGTGACCAGTCCCCGCTATTAGAGCAGTACTTC | CASSKSDQSPLLEQYF
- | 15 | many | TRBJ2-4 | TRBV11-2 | TGTGCCAGCAGCTTAACTGGCCGCGCCAAAAACATTCAGTACTTC | CASSLTGRAKNIQYF
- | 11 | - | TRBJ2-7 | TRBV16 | TGTGCCAGCAGCCATAGCAACGAGCAGTACTTC | CASSHSNEQYF
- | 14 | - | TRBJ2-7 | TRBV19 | TGTGCCAGTAGTTCCAGAGGGGGGACTTACGAGCAGTACTTC | CASSSRGGTYEQYF
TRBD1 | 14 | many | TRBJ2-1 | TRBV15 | TGTGCCACCGGACAGGGGGAAAGCTACAATGAGCAGTTCTTC | CATGQGESYNEQFF
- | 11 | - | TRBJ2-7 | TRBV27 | TGTGCCAGTGGGCAGAACGTTGAGCAGTACTTC | CASGQNVEQYF
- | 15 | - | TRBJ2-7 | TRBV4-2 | TGTGCCAGCAGCCAAGGCCTAGCTGCCGGCTACGAGCAGTACTTC | CASSQGLAAGYEQYF
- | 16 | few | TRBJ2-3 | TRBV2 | TGTGCCAGCAGTGTGCCAACTAGGGCGGGCACAGATACGCAGTATTTT | CASSVPTRAGTDTQYF
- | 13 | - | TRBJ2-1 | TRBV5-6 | TGTGCCAGCAGCTTCCGGCCTGGGGATGAGCAGTTCTTC | CASSFRPGDEQFF
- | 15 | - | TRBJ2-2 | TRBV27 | TGTGCCAGCAGTTTATGGGGGCAGAACACCGGGGAGCTGTTTTTT | CASSLWGQNTGELFF
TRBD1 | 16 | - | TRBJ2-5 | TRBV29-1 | TGCAGCGTTGAGGGAGACAGGGGGCCCTCCCAAGAGACCCAGTACTTC | CSVEGDRGPSQETQYF
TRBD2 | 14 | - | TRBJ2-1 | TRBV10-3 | TGTGCCACCAGCGGGGGTAGCTCCTACAATGAGCAGTTCTTC | CATSGGSSYNEQFF
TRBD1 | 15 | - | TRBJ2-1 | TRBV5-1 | TGCGCCAGCAGCAAGGACAGGGGTGATTGGAATGAGCAGTTCTTC | CASSKDRGDWNEQFF
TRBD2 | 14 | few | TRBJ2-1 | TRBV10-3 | TGTGCCACAGCGGGACTAGCGGTTTACAATGAGCAGTTCTTC | CATAGLAVYNEQFF
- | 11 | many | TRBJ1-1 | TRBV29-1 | TGCAGCGTACAGGGGAACACTGAAGCTTTCTTT | CSVQGNTEAFF
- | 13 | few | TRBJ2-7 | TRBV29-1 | TGCAGCGTTACCCCCGGGTCCCACTACGAGCAGTACTTC | CSVTPGSHYEQYF
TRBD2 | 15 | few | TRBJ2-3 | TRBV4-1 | TGCGCCAGCAGCCAAACTAGCGGGAGCACAGATACGCAGTATTTT | CASSQTSGSTDTQYF
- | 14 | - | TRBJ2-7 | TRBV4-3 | TGCGCCAGCAGCCAAGGCTCCAGCTCCTACGAGCAGTACTTC | CASSQGSSSYEQYF
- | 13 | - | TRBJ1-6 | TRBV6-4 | TGTGCCAGCAGTGACTCGACGAGGTCACCCCTCCACTTT | CASSDSTRSPLHF
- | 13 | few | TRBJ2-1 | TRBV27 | TGTGCCAGCAGTTCCCTATCCTACAATGAGCAGTTCTTC | CASSSLSYNEQFF
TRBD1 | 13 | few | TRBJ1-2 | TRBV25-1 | TGTGCCAGCAGCCTCGGGACAGGGTTTGGCTACACCTTC | CASSLGTGFGYTF
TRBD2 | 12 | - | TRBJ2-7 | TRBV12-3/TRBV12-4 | TGTGCCAGCAGCCCTGCGGGAGACGAGCAGTACTTC | CASSPAGDEQYF
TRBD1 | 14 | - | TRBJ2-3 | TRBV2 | TGTGCCAGCAGTGGGGACAGGAGCACAGATACGCAGTATTTT | CASSGDRSTDTQYF
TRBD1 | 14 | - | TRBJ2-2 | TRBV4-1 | TGCGCCAGCAGCCAAGATAGGGGGCCCGGGGAGCTGTTTTTT | CASSQDRGPGELFF